These 24 T cell receptor beta chains originate from one sample sequenced in a study of CD8 T cells in Susac syndrome (dated 2019 in TCRdb). Libraries came from the immunoSEQ multiplex PCR assay. RNA was extracted with the RNeasy kit and roughly 0.5 to 1 ug was reverse transcribed using random hexamers. TCRdb reran the public reads through fastp at Q25 and MiXCR, keeping productive beta chains. Under each unique CDR3 protein, matching rows form one entry showing the most common genes and DNA. This sample lists hundreds of thousands of distinct CDR3 sequences; about 95% were detected once. The top ten clonotypes cover around 0.15% of the sample. Sequenced: CD4+ T cells from PBMCs. These receptors were taken from a human donor with Susac syndrome.

This chain links TRBV19 with TRBJ1-5; a possible D gene is TRBD1 (6 bases). The V gene lost 1 base and the J gene lost 11 bases, with 9 bases spanning the gap. The CDR3 extends over 12 amino acids. Germline V lookup: CDR1 LNHDA, CDR2 SQIVND (reference sequence). CDR3 sequence (DNA): TGTGCCAGTAGTATAGCAGGGGTAGCCCAGCATTTT. This gives the protein CASSIAGVAQHF.

The chain has TRBV6-2 or TRBV6-3 and TRBJ1-2; the match to TRBD1 covers 7 bases. From germline, CDR1 is MNHEY and CDR2 SVGEGT. This CDR3 region has 14 residues. V shed 0 bases and J 4 bases; nucleotides not matched to a gene: 2. The CDR3 DNA is TGTGCCAGCAGTTACTCGGGACAGACCTATGGCTACACCTTC. Translation gives CASSYSGQTYGYTF.

This sequence joins TRBV20-1 and TRBJ2-2, with a possible D match to TRBD2 (6 bases). The germline V and J ends were trimmed by 6 bases and 4 bases, with 18 bases remaining between them. The CDR3 is 15 amino acids. Germline-derived CDR1 and CDR2 are DFQATT and SNEGSKA (reference sequence). CDR3 sequence: CSAEGNILGTGELFF. CDR3 DNA: TGCAGTGCGGAGGGAAACATTTTAGGCACCGGGGAGCTGTTTTTT.

The V call is TRBV4-3, the J call TRBJ2-2; 10 bases line up with TRBD1. With 1 base clipped from V and 4 bases from J, the junction kept 3 bases outside the gene matches. Germline CDR1 and CDR2: LGHNA and YSLEER. The length of the CDR3 is 16 residues. CDR3 amino acids: CASSQAGQGGTGELFF. The CDR3 nucleotides read TGCGCCAGCAGCCAAGCAGGACAGGGGGGCACCGGGGAGCTGTTTTTT.

In this sample, this clonotype turned up once. The chain is built from TRBV25-1 and TRBJ1-4; 9 bases are shared with TRBD1. V lost 1 base to trimming and J lost 6 bases; unmatched junction nucleotides: 9. The CDR3 is 17 residues long. The germline gives CDR1 MGHDK, CDR2 SYGVNS. Here the CDR3 DNA reads TGTGCCAGCAGTGAATTAGGGTGGACAGGGGATGATGAAAAACTGTTTTTT. Translated: CASSELGWTGDDEKLFF.

V and J are TRBV25-1 and TRBJ2-5, with TRBD2 matching 10 bases. Germline loops: CDR1 MGHDK, CDR2 SYGVNS. This CDR3 contains 17 residues. V lost 1 base and J lost 2; bases outside the gene matches: 7. The CDR3 region has the DNA TGTGCCAGCAGTGAATCTGGTAGCGGGGGGTTACAAGAGACCCAGTACTTC. This sequence encodes CASSESGSGGLQETQYF.

The chain recombines TRBV20-1 with TRBJ2-2; TRBD1 matches 7 bases. J was trimmed by 2 bases and V by 4 bases; bases with no gene match: 1. The CDR3 has 13 amino acids. The germline V gene encodes CDR1 DFQATT and CDR2 SNEGSKA (reference sequence). CDR3 sequence (DNA): TGCAGTGCTAACAGGGGTAACACCGGGGAGCTGTTTTTT. It yields the protein CSANRGNTGELFF.

The chain employs TRBV5-1 and TRBJ2-3; 14 nucleotides agree with TRBD2. This CDR3 has 17 residues. Losses at the gene ends were 0 bases for V and 6 bases for J; bases not matched to a gene: 6. Germline V gene data show CDR1 as SGHRS and CDR2 as YFSETQ. The CDR3: CASSLEGLAGGGDTQYF. In nucleotides, the CDR3 is TGCGCCAGCAGCTTGGAAGGACTAGCGGGGGGAGGGGATACGCAGTATTTT.

This clonotype was recorded once. The V call is TRBV20-1, the J call TRBJ1-5; D unclear. With 0 bases removed from V and 11 bases from J, the gap between germline ends came to 8 bases. CDR3 length: 11 amino acids. Germline CDR1 reads DFQATT; CDR2 reads SNEGSKA (reference sequence). In DNA, the CDR3 is TGCAGTGCTAGAGATTCCCTGACCCAGCATTTT. It codes for CSARDSLTQHF.

The V gene is TRBV5-4, the J gene TRBJ1-6; weak D call: TRBD1 (5 bases). The CDR3 is made up of 16 amino acids. Germline CDR1 and CDR2: SGHNT and YYREEE (reference sequence). Trimming stripped 4 bases from V and 1 base from J, with 12 bases between. The CDR3 DNA reads as TGTGCCAGCAGCGTGAGCGGGGGGTCCTATAATTCACCCCTCCACTTT. Its translation is CASSVSGGSYNSPLHF.

The gene calls are TRBV20-1 and TRBJ1-2; no reliable D call. Germline assignment: CDR1 DFQATT and CDR2 SNEGSKA (reference sequence). Trimming removed 7 bases from V and 2 bases from J, with 11 bases in between. This CDR3 region has 12 residues. The CDR3 is CSVFEANYGYTF. The CDR3 region has the DNA TGCAGTGTTTTCGAAGCAAACTATGGCTACACCTTC.

A few counts support this clonotype. The chain employs TRBV18 and TRBJ1-1; D is uncertain. Germline lookup yields CDR1 KGHSH and CDR2 LQKENI. This CDR3 is 13 amino acids long. Trimming removed 1 base from V and 4 bases from J, with 7 bases in between. CDR3 nucleotides: TGTGCCAGCTCACCACTGGGGAGCACTGAAGCTTTCTTT. Protein product: CASSPLGSTEAFF.

The V call is TRBV2, the J call TRBJ1-5; weak D call: TRBD1 (6 bases). CDR1 and CDR2 from the germline V gene are SNHLY and FYNNEI. V gave up 4 bases and J gave up 4 bases, with 11 bases separating them. CDR3 size: 14 residues. CDR3: CASSAGQPNQPQHF. DNA for the CDR3: TGTGCCAGCAGTGCTGGACAGCCTAATCAGCCCCAGCATTTT.

This chain uses TRBV27 with TRBJ2-3, with D uncertain. The CDR3 runs 13 residues. The V gene lost 4 bases and the J gene lost 2 bases, with 7 bases spanning the gap. Germline values: CDR1 MNHEY, CDR2 SMNVEV (reference sequence). The CDR3 DNA reads TGTGCCAGCAGTTCAATTCACACAGATACGCAGTATTTT. Its translation is CASSSIHTDTQYF.

The V and J genes are TRBV19 and TRBJ1-5, with D possibly matching TRBD1 (5 bases). In germline, CDR1 is LNHDA, CDR2 SQIVND (reference sequence). With 5 bases removed from V and 6 bases from J, the gap between germline ends came to 11 bases. This CDR3 contains 13 residues. The CDR3 DNA is TGTGCCAGTAGTCCAGGGTGGGGTCAGCCCCAGCATTTT. Amino acids: CASSPGWGQPQHF.

The chain couples TRBV19 to TRBJ1-5, with a possible D match to TRBD1 (5 bases). The length of the CDR3 is 15 residues. Germline V lookup: CDR1 LNHDA, CDR2 SQIVND (reference sequence). V lost 6 bases and J lost 3, with 15 bases in between. Here the CDR3 DNA reads TGTGCCAGTAGAATTCGCAGGGCCCCCAATCAGCCCCAGCATTTT. This translates into CASRIRRAPNQPQHF.

This chain links TRBV7-9 with TRBJ1-5; D may be TRBD1 (6 bases). Trimming pared 0 bases from V and 3 bases from J, leaving 12 bases between. CDR1 is SEHNR and CDR2 is FQNEAQ in the germline V gene (reference sequence). This CDR3 region has 16 residues. CDR3 region: CASSLAKDSYNQPQHF. The CDR3 DNA reads as TGTGCCAGCAGCTTAGCGAAGGACAGCTACAATCAGCCCCAGCATTTT.

The genes are TRBV9 and TRBJ2-7; 7 bases are shared with TRBD1. Germline V gene sequence: CDR1 SGDLS, CDR2 YYNGEE. After removal of 3 bases from V and 3 bases from J, the junction contained 3 bases not matched to a gene. There are 13 residues in the CDR3. CDR3 region: CASSARQGYEQYF. The CDR3 nucleotides are TGTGCCAGCAGCGCCCGACAGGGCTACGAGCAGTACTTC.

The J gene is TRBJ2-7, the V gene TRBV6-6, with 8 bases lining up with TRBD1. CDR1 is MNHNY and CDR2 is SVGAGI in the germline V gene (reference sequence). Trimming removed 0 bases from V and 3 bases from J; junction bases left unmatched: 4. CDR3 size: 15 residues. CDR3 sequence (DNA): TGTGCCAGCAGTTACTCGCATGGACAGGGCTACGAGCAGTACTTC. Protein sequence: CASSYSHGQGYEQYF.

V is TRBV30 and J is TRBJ1-1; D not resolved. Germline V gives CDR1 GTSNPN, CDR2 SVGIG (reference sequence). The V end was cut by 5 bases, the J end by 6 bases, with 10 bases between. The CDR3 runs 11 residues. The CDR3 DNA reads TGTGCCTGGGGAATAAGACCTGAAGCTTTCTTT. It specifies CAWGIRPEAFF.

The rearrangement uses TRBV30 and TRBJ2-5, with 9 bases lining up with TRBD2. The germline V gene encodes CDR1 GTSNPN and CDR2 SVGIG (reference sequence). The junction had 9 bases not matched to a gene; V was cut back by 2 bases and J by 5 bases. The CDR3 spans 15 residues. This CDR3 is CAWSPSFAGGETQYF. CDR3 DNA sequence: TGTGCCTGGAGTCCGTCCTTCGCGGGGGGGGAGACCCAGTACTTC.

V and J are TRBV30 and TRBJ1-5; D is undetermined. Trimming left V 3 bases short and J 3 bases short, with 12 bases between. The CDR3 runs 14 residues. Germline V gene sequence: CDR1 GTSNPN, CDR2 SVGIG (reference sequence). DNA for the CDR3: TGTGCCTGGAGCCACGGTGAACACAATCAGCCCCAGCATTTT. Translation gives CAWSHGEHNQPQHF.

J is TRBJ1-1 and V is TRBV14; D remains ambiguous. There are 13 residues in the CDR3. Trimming cost V 4 bases and J 2 bases, with 8 bases left between them. The germline V gene has CDR1 SGHDN and CDR2 FVKESK. CDR3 residues: CASSLKVNTEAFF. The CDR3 DNA is TGTGCCAGCAGCCTAAAAGTCAACACTGAAGCTTTCTTT.

This chain links TRBV5-4 with TRBJ2-7; 10 nucleotides match TRBD1. Germline V gene sequence: CDR1 SGHNT, CDR2 YYREEE (reference sequence). Unmatched junction bases numbered 8, after V lost 9 bases and J lost 5 bases. The CDR3 has 13 amino acids. The CDR3 loop is CATTTGGKNEQYF. The CDR3 bases are TGTGCCACTACGACAGGGGGCAAGAACGAGCAGTACTTC.